The sequence of this T cell receptor beta chain was determined in a study of blood T cell repertoires in COVID-19. Study overall: Sources were T cells, B-cell-depleted T cells, or PBMCs; the material itself was cDNA or gDNA.

In the original processing: Amplified reference gene primers provided the basis for estimating nucleated cell counts. Assay used: immunoSEQ multiplex PCR; TCRdb lists only in-frame clones, some missing. That table supplies the V and J calls and clone size; D and trimming were determined from the DNA. The sample lists under 55,000 clones, around 86% seen once, with under 6% in the top ten. This clonotype was obtained from a man aged 40-49 years with active COVID-19. The sample comprised peripheral blood.

CDR3 sequence reads: CASSQDGPQGVYF. CDR3 nucleotide sequence: TGTGCCAGCAGCCAAGATGGGCCGCAGGGGGTTTACTTC. V usage is TRBV3-1 (or the pseudogene TRBV3-2) and J usage is TRBJ2-7; TRBD1 matches 7 bases. The CDR3 is made up of 13 amino acids. V dropped 0 bases and J dropped 13; count of bases not matched to a gene: 9. The germline CDR1 and CDR2 sequences are LGHDT and YNNKEL (reference sequence).